What follows are 20 T cell receptor beta chains derived from one specimen sequenced in a study of blood T cells in healthy people across ages. It was with a sample-barcoded 5' primer and a J-beta primer mix that a second PCR of roughly 6 to 11 cycles was run. TCRdb called the 5' RACE reads again in MiXCR, with one record for every CDR3 protein. This sample yields about 970,000 distinct CDR3 sequences, of which 51% are seen a single time; about a fifth belongs to the top ten. Sample: blood. Receptor source: a woman aged 55-69 years in good health.

This clonotype turned up a few times. This CDR3 is CASSLTSGSRNEQFF. As DNA, the CDR3 is TGTGCCAGCAGTCTAACTAGCGGGAGTCGGAATGAGCAGTTCTTC. This chain connects TRBV2 to TRBJ2-1; TRBD2 matches 11 bases. The CDR3 consists of 15 residues. The trim removed 5 bases at V and 7 bases at J, leaving 7 bases unmatched. From germline, CDR1 is SNHLY and CDR2 FYNNEI.

This clonotype turned up a few times. V is TRBV7-2 and J is TRBJ1-2; TRBD1 agrees at 9 bases. Germline-derived CDR1 and CDR2 are SGHTA and FQGNSA. CDR3 length: 16 amino acids. After removal of 4 bases from V and 4 bases from J, the junction contained 10 bases not matched to a gene. CDR3 coding DNA: TGTGCCAGCAGCTGGATGACAGGGGGAAGTAGCTATGGCTACACCTTC. Translated: CASSWMTGGSSYGYTF.

In its sample, this clonotype was seen a few times. This chain links TRBV24-1 with TRBJ1-5; a possible D gene is TRBD1 (5 bases). The CDR3 extends over 14 amino acids. V dropped 6 bases and J dropped 0 bases, with 8 bases sitting between them. CDR1 and CDR2 (germline): KGHDR, SFDVKD. CDR3 sequence (DNA): TGTGCCACCAGTAGGGGTAATAGCAATCAGCCCCAGCATTTT. Protein: CATSRGNSNQPQHF.

Only a few counts were recorded for this clonotype. This rearrangement joins TRBV14 to TRBJ2-5; a possible D gene is TRBD2 (6 bases). The end of the DNA fits TRBJ2-7 better, so the J call may be wrong. Germline CDR1 SGHDN, CDR2 FVKESK. This CDR3 comprises 13 residues. CDR3 sequence: CASSPRLASEQYF. The CDR3 DNA is TGTGCCAGCAGCCCGCGGCTAGCGAGCGAGCAGTACTTC.

The V and J genes are TRBV20-1 and TRBJ2-1; D not resolved. This CDR3 is 11 amino acids long. Trimming took off 3 bases at V and 9 bases at J, with 9 bases between the two ends. Germline lookup yields CDR1 DFQATT and CDR2 SNEGSKA (reference sequence). The chain's CDR3 is CSARAYGEQFF. The CDR3 region has the DNA TGCAGTGCTAGGGCCTACGGTGAGCAGTTCTTC.

This chain uses TRBV11-2 with TRBJ2-7, with no clear D. Germline lookup yields CDR1 SGHAT and CDR2 FQNNGV. V lost 5 bases to trimming and J lost 2 bases, with 16 bases between them. The CDR3 loop spans 15 amino acids. The DNA of the CDR3 is TGTGCCAGCAGCCCCCTCGAGGTTCAAACCTACGAGCAGTACTTC. As protein: CASSPLEVQTYEQYF.

This clonotype was counted a few times. J is TRBJ2-1 and V is TRBV19; 8 bases are a match to TRBD2. The CDR3 consists of 14 residues. J lost 5 bases, V lost 5 bases, and 5 bases had no gene match. Per the germline V gene, CDR1 is LNHDA and CDR2 is SQIVND (reference sequence). The CDR3 nucleotides are TGTGCCAGTAGTCCTAGACTAGCGAACAATGAGCAGTTCTTC. The encoded protein is CASSPRLANNEQFF.

The gene calls are TRBV14 and TRBJ2-7; 9 bases agree with TRBD1. The CDR3 length is 17 residues. V shed 4 bases and J 2 bases; nucleotides not matched to a gene: 12. CDR1 is SGHDN and CDR2 is FVKESK in the germline V gene. In DNA, the CDR3 is TGTGCCAGCAGCCTACGTTCGGGGACAGGGCACCCCTACGAGCAGTACTTC. Protein sequence: CASSLRSGTGHPYEQYF.

This clonotype appeared a few times. The chain is built from TRBV15 and TRBJ2-3; D gene unclear. Germline-derived CDR1 and CDR2 are LNHNV and YYDKDF (reference sequence). The V and J ends lost 0 bases and 6 bases respectively, with 10 bases between them. There are 14 residues in the CDR3. CDR3 nucleotides: TGTGCCACCAGCAGAGATCCCGCCGAGGATACGCAGTATTTT. Protein sequence: CATSRDPAEDTQYF.

This clonotype is a singleton in its sample. CDR3 DNA: TGCAGTGCCACGGGGGGACTAGATACCTACGAGCAGTACTTC. This translates into CSATGGLDTYEQYF. The gene calls are TRBV20-1 and TRBJ2-7; 8 nucleotides align to TRBD2. The CDR3 totals 14 residues. CDR1 DFQATT and CDR2 SNEGSKA come from the germline V gene (reference sequence). The J segment lost 2 bases and the V segment lost 6 bases, leaving 9 bases of the junction unmatched.

This clonotype was observed many times. This chain links TRBV5-1 with TRBJ2-5; TRBD2 aligns across 7 bases. This CDR3 is 14 amino acids long. CDR1 is SGHRS, CDR2 YFSETQ, per germline. The V gene end was trimmed by 4 bases and the J gene end by 2 bases; junction bases not matched to a gene: 5. In nucleotides, the CDR3 is TGCGCCAGCAGCCCCCTGGGACTACAAGAGACCCAGTACTTC. This sequence encodes CASSPLGLQETQYF.

Only a few counts were recorded for this clonotype. The chain uses TRBV29-1 and TRBJ2-7; 7 positions agree with TRBD1. The CDR3 extends over 13 amino acids. Germline values: CDR1 SQVTM, CDR2 ANQGSEA. J lost 0 bases, V lost 6 bases, and 5 bases had no gene match. The CDR3 here is CSVTGPSSYEQYF. The DNA of the CDR3 is TGCAGCGTGACAGGGCCTAGCTCCTACGAGCAGTACTTC.

The V gene is TRBV27, the J gene TRBJ2-7; D not resolved. V lost 9 bases to trimming and J lost 2 bases, with 20 bases between them. Germline V gene sequence: CDR1 MNHEY, CDR2 SMNVEV (reference sequence). The length of the CDR3 is 15 residues. CDR3 sequence: CASSRWNFGTYEQYF. CDR3 sequence (DNA): TGTGCCAGTTCGCGATGGAATTTCGGTACCTACGAGCAGTACTTC.

The chain carries TRBV7-2 and TRBJ2-3; 7 bases match TRBD2. V lost 3 bases to trimming and J lost 8 bases; unmatched junction nucleotides: 11. Germline lookup yields CDR1 SGHTA and CDR2 FQGNSA. CDR3 length: 15 residues. This CDR3 is CASSFGGGPEATQYF. The CDR3 bases are TGTGCCAGCAGCTTCGGGGGAGGGCCTGAAGCTACGCAGTATTTT.

This clonotype was observed a handful of times. The rearrangement links TRBV15 to TRBJ2-3, with D possibly matching TRBD1 (5 bases). The CDR3 is 18 residues long. The germline V gene encodes CDR1 LNHNV and CDR2 YYDKDF (reference sequence). The V end was cut by 4 bases, the J end by 2 bases, with 22 bases between. CDR3 protein: CATSIRGFGSPFTDTQYF. DNA of the CDR3: TGTGCCACCAGCATAAGGGGCTTTGGTAGTCCCTTCACAGATACGCAGTATTTT.

This clonotype has more than one count but fewer than ten. The rearrangement links TRBV20-1 to TRBJ2-1; 9 bases are a match to TRBD1. The CDR3 consists of 13 residues. From germline, CDR1 is DFQATT and CDR2 SNEGSKA (reference sequence). The V and J ends lost 6 bases and 6 bases, in that order; junction bases with no gene match: 6. The CDR3 DNA follows: TGCAGTGCCCCGGGACAGGGCCGCAATGAGCAGTTCTTC. It codes for CSAPGQGRNEQFF.

The chain links TRBV6-5 to TRBJ2-5, with D unresolved. In germline, CDR1 is MNHEY, CDR2 SVGAGI. The CDR3 loop spans 14 amino acids. Trimming took 5 bases from V and 4 from J, leaving 14 bases between them. The DNA for the CDR3 is TGTGCCAGCAGTGACGGTCCGATGGGAGAGACCCAGTACTTC. It translates to CASSDGPMGETQYF.

Ten or more counts support this clonotype. In DNA, the CDR3 is TGCAGCCACCGTGGGACAGGGGTGTTTTTTCCCTACGAGCAGTACTTC. Protein: CSHRGTGVFFPYEQYF. V usage is TRBV29-1 and J usage is TRBJ2-7, with TRBD1 identical over 10 bases. The ends lost 8 bases at V and 2 bases at J; junction bases unmatched: 15. CDR1 and CDR2 (germline): SQVTM, ANQGSEA. This CDR3 spans 16 amino acids.

The rearrangement uses TRBV15 and TRBJ1-2, with 7 nucleotides matching TRBD1. From germline, CDR1 is LNHNV and CDR2 YYDKDF (reference sequence). The CDR3 totals 14 residues. Germline trimming cut 1 base from V and 6 bases from J; bases unmatched to any gene: 5. In nucleotides, the CDR3 is TGTGCCACCAGCAGAGTCCGACAGGGTAATGGCTACACCTTC. It specifies CATSRVRQGNGYTF.

The chain combines TRBV5-6 with TRBJ1-2; 10 nucleotides align to TRBD1. V shed 3 bases, J shed 5 bases, and the junction held 7 bases outside the gene matches. Looked up from germline, CDR1 is SGHDT and CDR2 is YYEEEE. This CDR3 spans 15 amino acids. The CDR3 nucleotides are TGTGCCAGCAGCTCCTCGACAGGGGGCGGATATGGCTACACCTTC. Encoded protein: CASSSSTGGGYGYTF.